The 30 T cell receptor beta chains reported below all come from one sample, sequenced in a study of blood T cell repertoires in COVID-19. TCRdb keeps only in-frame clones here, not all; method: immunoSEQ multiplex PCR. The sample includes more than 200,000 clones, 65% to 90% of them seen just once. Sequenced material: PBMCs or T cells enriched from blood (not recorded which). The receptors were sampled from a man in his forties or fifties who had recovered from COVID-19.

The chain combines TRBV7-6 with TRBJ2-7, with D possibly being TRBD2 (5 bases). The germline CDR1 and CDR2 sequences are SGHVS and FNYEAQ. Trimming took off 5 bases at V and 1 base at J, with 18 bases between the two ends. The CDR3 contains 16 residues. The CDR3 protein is CASSRGVAMMSYEQYF. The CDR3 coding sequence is TGTGCCAGCAGCCGGGGAGTTGCTATGATGTCCTACGAGCAGTACTTC.

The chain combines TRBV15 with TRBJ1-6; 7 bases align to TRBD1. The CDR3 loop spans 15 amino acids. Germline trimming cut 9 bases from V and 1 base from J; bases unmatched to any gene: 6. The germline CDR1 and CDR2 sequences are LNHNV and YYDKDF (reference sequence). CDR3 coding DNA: TGTGCCACTAGTCCAGGGGGATCCTATAATTCACCCCTCCACTTT. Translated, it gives CATSPGGSYNSPLHF.

This chain's CDR3 is CASSSDWLTDTQYF. CDR3 bases: TGCGCCAGCAGCTCGGACTGGCTCACAGATACGCAGTATTTT. This chain connects TRBV5-1 to TRBJ2-3; tentatively, D is TRBD2 (5 bases). Germline CDR1 reads SGHRS; CDR2 reads YFSETQ. The CDR3 contains 14 residues. V shed 3 bases and J shed 2 bases, with 10 bases lying between them.

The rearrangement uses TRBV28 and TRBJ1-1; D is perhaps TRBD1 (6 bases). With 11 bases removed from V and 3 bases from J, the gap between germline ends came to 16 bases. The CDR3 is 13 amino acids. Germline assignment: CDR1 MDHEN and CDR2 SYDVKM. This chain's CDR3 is CALQKQGDTEAFF. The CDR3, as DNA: TGTGCCTTACAAAAACAGGGAGACACTGAAGCTTTCTTT.

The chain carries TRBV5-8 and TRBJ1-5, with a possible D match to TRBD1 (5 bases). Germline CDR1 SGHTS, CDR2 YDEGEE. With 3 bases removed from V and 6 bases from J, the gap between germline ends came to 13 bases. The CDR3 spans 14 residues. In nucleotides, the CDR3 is TGTGCCAGCAGCTGGGGGGGATTGGGTCAGCCCCAGCATTTT. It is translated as CASSWGGLGQPQHF.

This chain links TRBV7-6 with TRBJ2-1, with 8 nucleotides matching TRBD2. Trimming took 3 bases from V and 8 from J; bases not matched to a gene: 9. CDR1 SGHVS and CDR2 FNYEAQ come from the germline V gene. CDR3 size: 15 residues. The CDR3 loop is CASSLAAGGRDEQFF. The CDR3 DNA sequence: TGTGCCAGCAGCTTGGCGGCGGGAGGTAGAGATGAGCAGTTCTTC. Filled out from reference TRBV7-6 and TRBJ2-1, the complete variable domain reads GAGVSQSPRYKVTKRGQDVALRCDPISGHVSLYWYRQALGQGPEFLTYFNYEAQQDKSGLPNDRFSAERPEGSISTLTIQRTEQRDSAMYRCASSLAAGGRDEQFFGPGTRLTVL.

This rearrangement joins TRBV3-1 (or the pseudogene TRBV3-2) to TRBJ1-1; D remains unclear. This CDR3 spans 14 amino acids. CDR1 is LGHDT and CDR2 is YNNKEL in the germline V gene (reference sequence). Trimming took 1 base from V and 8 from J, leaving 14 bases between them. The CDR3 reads CASSQASTTLEAFF. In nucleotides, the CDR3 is TGTGCCAGCAGCCAAGCTAGCACTACGTTAGAAGCTTTCTTT.

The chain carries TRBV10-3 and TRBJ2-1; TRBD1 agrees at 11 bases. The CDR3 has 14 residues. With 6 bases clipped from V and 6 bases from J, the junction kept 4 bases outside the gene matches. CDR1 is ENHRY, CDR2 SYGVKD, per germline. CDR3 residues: CAIRPGTGGNEQFF. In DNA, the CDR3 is TGTGCCATCAGACCCGGGACAGGGGGCAATGAGCAGTTCTTC.

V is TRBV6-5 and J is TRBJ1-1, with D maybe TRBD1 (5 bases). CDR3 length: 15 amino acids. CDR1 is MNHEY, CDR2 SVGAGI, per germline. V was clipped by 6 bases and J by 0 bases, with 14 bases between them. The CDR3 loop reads CASRAPGQVNTEAFF. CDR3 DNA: TGTGCCAGCAGGGCTCCAGGACAAGTGAACACTGAAGCTTTCTTT.

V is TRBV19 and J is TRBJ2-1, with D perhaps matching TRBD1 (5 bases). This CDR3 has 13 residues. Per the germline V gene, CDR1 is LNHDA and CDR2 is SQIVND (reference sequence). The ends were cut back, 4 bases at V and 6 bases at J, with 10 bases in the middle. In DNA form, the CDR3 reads TGTGCCAGTAGTACCCAGGGTTCCAATGAGCAGTTCTTC. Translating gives CASSTQGSNEQFF.

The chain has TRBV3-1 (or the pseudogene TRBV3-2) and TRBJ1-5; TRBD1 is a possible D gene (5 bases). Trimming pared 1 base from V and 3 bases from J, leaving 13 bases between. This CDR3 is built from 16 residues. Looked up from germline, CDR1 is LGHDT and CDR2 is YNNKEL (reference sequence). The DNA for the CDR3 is TGTGCCAGCAGCCAAGGATCCCCAGGGAACAATCAGCCCCAGCATTTT. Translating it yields CASSQGSPGNNQPQHF.

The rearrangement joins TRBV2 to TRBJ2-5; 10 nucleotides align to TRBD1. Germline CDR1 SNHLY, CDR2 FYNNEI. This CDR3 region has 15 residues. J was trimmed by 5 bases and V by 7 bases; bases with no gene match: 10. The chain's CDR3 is CASNQDRGVRETQYF. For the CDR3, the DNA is TGTGCCAGCAATCAGGACAGGGGGGTGCGCGAGACCCAGTACTTC.

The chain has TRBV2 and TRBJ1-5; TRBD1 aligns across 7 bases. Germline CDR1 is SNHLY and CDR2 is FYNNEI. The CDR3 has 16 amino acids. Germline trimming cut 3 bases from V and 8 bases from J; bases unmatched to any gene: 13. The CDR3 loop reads CASSDPKTTGNKPQHF. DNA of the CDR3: TGTGCCAGCAGTGACCCTAAAACGACAGGGAACAAGCCCCAGCATTTT.

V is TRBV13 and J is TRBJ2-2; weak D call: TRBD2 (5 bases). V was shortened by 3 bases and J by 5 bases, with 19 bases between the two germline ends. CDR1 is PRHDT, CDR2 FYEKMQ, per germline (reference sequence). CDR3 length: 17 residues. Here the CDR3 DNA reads TGTGCCAGCAGCTTGCTCGCGGGCCGTTTATCGACCGGGGAGCTGTTTTTT. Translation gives CASSLLAGRLSTGELFF.

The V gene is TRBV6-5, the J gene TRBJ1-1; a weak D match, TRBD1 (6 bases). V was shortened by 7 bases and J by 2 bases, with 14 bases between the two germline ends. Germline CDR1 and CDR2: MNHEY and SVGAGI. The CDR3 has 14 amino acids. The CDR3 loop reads CASNLQQGNTEAFF. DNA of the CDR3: TGTGCCAGCAATTTACAACAGGGAAACACTGAAGCTTTCTTT.

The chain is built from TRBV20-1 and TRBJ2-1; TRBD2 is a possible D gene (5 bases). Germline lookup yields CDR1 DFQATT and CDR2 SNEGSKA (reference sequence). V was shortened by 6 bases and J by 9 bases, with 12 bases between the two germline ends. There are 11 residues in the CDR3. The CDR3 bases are TGCAGTGCGGATCGGACTTTTGAGCAGTTCTTC. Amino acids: CSADRTFEQFF.

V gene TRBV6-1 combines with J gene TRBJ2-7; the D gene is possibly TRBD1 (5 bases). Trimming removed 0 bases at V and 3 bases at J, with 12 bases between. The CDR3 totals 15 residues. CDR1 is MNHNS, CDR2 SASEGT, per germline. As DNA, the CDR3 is TGTGCCAGCAGTGAAGCTACAGGAGCGTTCTACGAGCAGTACTTC. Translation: CASSEATGAFYEQYF.

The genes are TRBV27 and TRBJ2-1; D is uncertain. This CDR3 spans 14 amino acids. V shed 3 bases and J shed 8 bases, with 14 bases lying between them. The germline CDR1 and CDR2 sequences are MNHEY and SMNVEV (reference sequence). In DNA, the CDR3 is TGTGCCAGCAGTTTCACGGGTCCTCTCCATGAGCAGTTCTTC. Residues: CASSFTGPLHEQFF.

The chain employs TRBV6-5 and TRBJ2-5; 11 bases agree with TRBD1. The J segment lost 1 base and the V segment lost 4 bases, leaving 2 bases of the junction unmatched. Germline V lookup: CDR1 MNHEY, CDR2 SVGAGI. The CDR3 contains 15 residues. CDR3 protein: CASSLGTGGQETQYF. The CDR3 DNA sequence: TGTGCCAGCAGTTTGGGGACAGGGGGCCAAGAGACCCAGTACTTC.

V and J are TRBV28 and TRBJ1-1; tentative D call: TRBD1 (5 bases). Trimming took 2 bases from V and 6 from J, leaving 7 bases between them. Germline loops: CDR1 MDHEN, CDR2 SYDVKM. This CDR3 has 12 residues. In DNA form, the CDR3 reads TGTGCCAGCAGTTTAACCAGGGCTGAAGCTTTCTTT. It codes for CASSLTRAEAFF.

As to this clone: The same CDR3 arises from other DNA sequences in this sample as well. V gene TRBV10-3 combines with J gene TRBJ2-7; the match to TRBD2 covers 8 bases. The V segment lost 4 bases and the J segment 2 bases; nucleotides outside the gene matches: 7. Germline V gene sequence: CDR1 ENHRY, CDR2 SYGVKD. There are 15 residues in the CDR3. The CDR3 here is CAISGRLAPAYEQYF. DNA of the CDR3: TGTGCCATCAGTGGGCGACTAGCGCCCGCCTACGAGCAGTACTTC.

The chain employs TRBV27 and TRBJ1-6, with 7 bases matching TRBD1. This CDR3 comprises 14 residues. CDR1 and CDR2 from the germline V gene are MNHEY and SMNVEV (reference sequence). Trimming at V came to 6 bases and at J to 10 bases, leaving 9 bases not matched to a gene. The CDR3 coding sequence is TGTGCCAGCAGCCCACTGACAGGGTACTCACCCCTCCACTTT. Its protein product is CASSPLTGYSPLHF.

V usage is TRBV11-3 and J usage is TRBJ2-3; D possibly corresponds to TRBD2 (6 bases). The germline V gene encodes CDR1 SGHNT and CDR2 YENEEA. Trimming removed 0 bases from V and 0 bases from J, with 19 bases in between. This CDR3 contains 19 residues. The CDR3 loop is CASSLDRFVVAVSTDTQYF. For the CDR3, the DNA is TGTGCCAGCAGCTTAGATCGTTTCGTGGTAGCGGTGAGCACAGATACGCAGTATTTT.

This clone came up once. CDR3 region: CASKRAGPNTGELFF. The DNA for the CDR3 is TGTGCCAGTAAGCGGGCGGGACCCAACACCGGGGAGCTGTTTTTT. The chain combines TRBV19 with TRBJ2-2, with D maybe TRBD2 (6 bases). CDR1 and CDR2 (germline): LNHDA, SQIVND (reference sequence). Between the trimmed V and J ends, which lost 7 bases and 2 bases, there was a span of 14 bases. This CDR3 comprises 15 residues.

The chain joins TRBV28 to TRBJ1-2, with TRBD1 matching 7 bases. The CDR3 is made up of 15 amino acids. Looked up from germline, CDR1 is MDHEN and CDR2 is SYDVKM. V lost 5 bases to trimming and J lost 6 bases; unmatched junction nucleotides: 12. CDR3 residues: CASSVGGGEGNGYTF. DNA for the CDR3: TGTGCCAGCAGTGTAGGAGGGGGCGAGGGGAATGGCTACACCTTC.

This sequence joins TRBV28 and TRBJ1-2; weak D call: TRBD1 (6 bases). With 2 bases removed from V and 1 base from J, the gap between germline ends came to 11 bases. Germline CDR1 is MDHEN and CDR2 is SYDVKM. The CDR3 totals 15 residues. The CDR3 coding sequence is TGTGCCAGCAGTTTAATGGACAGCTTTAACTATGGCTACACCTTC. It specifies CASSLMDSFNYGYTF.

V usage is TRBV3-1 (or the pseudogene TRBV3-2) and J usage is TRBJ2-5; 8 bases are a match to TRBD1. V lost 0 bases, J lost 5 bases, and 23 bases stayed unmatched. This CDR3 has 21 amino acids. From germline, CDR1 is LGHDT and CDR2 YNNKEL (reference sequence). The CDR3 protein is CASSQDKPVTGEATAGETQYF. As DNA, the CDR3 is TGTGCCAGCAGCCAAGACAAGCCGGTGACAGGGGAGGCCACGGCGGGTGAGACCCAGTACTTC.

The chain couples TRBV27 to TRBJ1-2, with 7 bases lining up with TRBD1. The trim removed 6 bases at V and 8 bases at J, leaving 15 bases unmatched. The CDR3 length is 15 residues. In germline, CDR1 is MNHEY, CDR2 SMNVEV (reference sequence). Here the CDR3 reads CASSSWGSGQRGYTF. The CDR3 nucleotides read TGTGCCAGCAGCTCTTGGGGTTCGGGACAGAGGGGCTACACCTTC.

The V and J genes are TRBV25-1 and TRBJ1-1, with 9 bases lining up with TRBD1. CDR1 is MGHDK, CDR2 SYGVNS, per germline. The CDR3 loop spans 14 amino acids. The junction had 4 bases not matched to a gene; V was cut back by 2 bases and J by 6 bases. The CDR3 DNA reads TGTGCCAGCAGTGAAACAGGGGGCGTCGCTGAAGCTTTCTTT. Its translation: CASSETGGVAEAFF.

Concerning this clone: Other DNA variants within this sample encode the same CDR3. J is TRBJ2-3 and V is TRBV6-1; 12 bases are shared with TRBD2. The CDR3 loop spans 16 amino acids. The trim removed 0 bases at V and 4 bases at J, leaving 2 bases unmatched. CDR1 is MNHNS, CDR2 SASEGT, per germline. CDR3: CASSEALAGGPDTQYF. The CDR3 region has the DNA TGTGCCAGCAGTGAAGCGCTAGCGGGGGGGCCAGATACGCAGTATTTT.